These 18 T cell receptor beta chains were sequenced from one sample in a study of beta chain features in type 1 diabetes. General study results and limits: Among patients with Type 1 diabetes, TCRB CDR3s were moderately but significantly shorter in every one of the four CD4+ subsets.

Every isolated RNA sample was fully reverse transcribed, so sequencing captured expressed TCRB transcripts. Profiled with immunoSEQ multiplex PCR; TCRdb holds only in-frame clones, not every one. The repertoire holds roughly 290,000 clones, with around 16% as singletons. These receptors have no identified antigens. Material for sequencing was naive CD4+ T cells from blood. Receptor source: a man aged 18 to 29 with type 1 diabetes.

This clone was counted a few times. The rearrangement uses TRBV2 and TRBJ1-5, with TRBD1 matching 8 bases. Germline CDR1 is SNHLY and CDR2 is FYNNEI. V was pared by 3 bases and J by 7 bases, with 5 bases of the junction left unmatched. The CDR3 runs to 14 residues. CDR3 amino acids: CASSEQGAGQPQHF. The CDR3 bases are TGTGCCAGCAGTGAGCAGGGGGCTGGACAGCCCCAGCATTTT.

The chain couples TRBV11-2 to TRBJ2-1, with D perhaps matching TRBD1 (5 bases). The CDR3 extends over 15 amino acids. Per the germline V gene, CDR1 is SGHAT and CDR2 is FQNNGV. Trimming took 5 bases from V and 1 from J, leaving 12 bases between them. The CDR3 region is CASSTGARSYNEQFF. CDR3 DNA: TGTGCCAGCAGCACAGGAGCCAGATCCTACAATGAGCAGTTCTTC.

J is TRBJ1-5 and V is TRBV19; a weak D match, TRBD1 (6 bases). The CDR3 is made up of 17 amino acids. V dropped 6 bases and J dropped 1 base, with 19 bases sitting between them. Germline CDR1 and CDR2: LNHDA and SQIVND (reference sequence). CDR3 bases: TGTGCCAGTAGGAGGGACATAGGGGGACGCAGCAATCAGCCCCAGCATTTT. Translation: CASRRDIGGRSNQPQHF.

This clone was detected only a few times. The rearrangement joins TRBV6-6 to TRBJ2-2; possibly TRBD2 for D (5 bases). With 1 base removed from V and 5 bases from J, the gap between germline ends came to 11 bases. The CDR3 has 15 residues. Germline CDR1 and CDR2: MNHNY and SVGAGI (reference sequence). DNA of the CDR3: TGTGCCAGCAGTTACTTTGAGCCGGGGACCGGGGAGCTGTTTTTT. Translation: CASSYFEPGTGELFF.

The chain has TRBV7-9 and TRBJ1-4; the D gene is possibly TRBD1 (5 bases). The length of the CDR3 is 14 residues. With 1 base removed from V and 8 bases from J, the gap between germline ends came to 11 bases. Looked up from germline, CDR1 is SEHNR and CDR2 is FQNEAQ (reference sequence). CDR3 sequence (DNA): TGTGCCAGCAGCTTAGGACAGAATAGCGAAAAACTGTTTTTT. It is translated as CASSLGQNSEKLFF. Full variable domain (missing parts from reference TRBV7-9 and TRBJ1-4): DTGVSQNPRHKITKRGQNVTFRCDPISEHNRLYWYRQTLGQGPEFLTYFQNEAQLEKSRLLSDRFSAERPKGSFSTLEIQRTEQGDSAMYLCASSLGQNSEKLFFGSGTQLSVL.

This clone has more than one count but fewer than ten. The chain links TRBV7-9 to TRBJ2-5, with D perhaps matching TRBD2 (5 bases). From germline, CDR1 is SEHNR and CDR2 FQNEAQ (reference sequence). Trimming pared 6 bases from V and 5 bases from J, leaving 7 bases between. This CDR3 comprises 11 residues. CDR3 sequence: CASSREETQYF. The DNA for the CDR3 is TGTGCCAGCAGTAGGGAGGAGACCCAGTACTTC. The whole variable domain, filled in from reference TRBV7-9 and TRBJ2-5, reads DTGVSQNPRHKITKRGQNVTFRCDPISEHNRLYWYRQTLGQGPEFLTYFQNEAQLEKSRLLSDRFSAERPKGSFSTLEIQRTEQGDSAMYLCASSREETQYFGPGTRLLVL.

V is TRBV6-6 and J is TRBJ2-7; perhaps TRBD1 as D (5 bases). Trimming left V 8 bases short and J 6 bases short, with 14 bases between. Per the germline V gene, CDR1 is MNHNY and CDR2 is SVGAGI (reference sequence). The CDR3 length is 12 residues. This CDR3 is CASAAGPGEQYF. The CDR3 bases are TGTGCCAGCGCGGCAGGGCCTGGCGAGCAGTACTTC.

This chain links TRBV19 with TRBJ2-4; D perhaps matches TRBD2 (6 bases). The V gene's germline CDR1 is LNHDA and CDR2 SQIVND (reference sequence). The V end lost 3 bases, the J end lost 6 bases, and 12 bases lay between the germline ends. There are 14 residues in the CDR3. Here the CDR3 reads CASSMGRGANIQYF. CDR3 nucleotides: TGTGCCAGTAGTATGGGGCGGGGCGCAAACATTCAGTACTTC.

The sample holds a few counts of this clone. The rearrangement links TRBV9 to TRBJ1-3; D is unresolved. The CDR3 contains 14 residues. Germline V gene data show CDR1 as SGDLS and CDR2 as YYNGEE. V was clipped by 2 bases and J by 0 bases, with 6 bases between them. This CDR3 reads CASSVESSGNTIYF. The DNA of the CDR3 is TGTGCCAGCAGCGTCGAGAGCTCTGGAAACACCATATATTTT.

The V gene is TRBV7-2, the J gene TRBJ2-7, with TRBD2 identical over 10 bases. There are 15 residues in the CDR3. Germline assignment: CDR1 SGHTA and CDR2 FQGNSA. The ends lost 4 bases at V and 4 bases at J; junction bases unmatched: 7. CDR3 nucleotides: TGTGCCAGCAGCTCGTCCGGGACTAGCGTTTACGAGCAGTACTTC. Translated: CASSSSGTSVYEQYF.

This chain joins TRBV11-2 and TRBJ2-7, with D tentatively TRBD1 (6 bases). Germline V gene lookup returns CDR1 SGHAT and CDR2 FQNNGV. The germline V and J ends were trimmed by 6 bases and 0 bases, with 9 bases remaining between them. CDR3 length equals 13 residues. The DNA for the CDR3 is TGTGCCAGCAGGGACAGCTTCTCCTACGAGCAGTACTTC. This gives the protein CASRDSFSYEQYF. Together with reference TRBV11-2 and TRBJ2-7, the CDR3 gives the full variable domain: EAGVAQSPRYKIIEKRQSVAFWCNPISGHATLYWYQQILGQGPKLLIQFQNNGVVDDSQLPKDRFSAERLKGVDSTLKIQPAKLEDSAVYLCASRDSFSYEQYFGPGTRLTVT.

CDR3 DNA sequence: TGTGCCAGCAGCCCGCCCGGGGAGACCCAGTACTTC. Translating it yields CASSPPGETQYF. The gene calls are TRBV7-2 and TRBJ2-5; D gene uncertain. CDR1 is SGHTA and CDR2 is FQGNSA in the germline V gene. Between the trimmed V and J ends, which lost 5 bases and 5 bases, there was a span of 9 bases. The CDR3 extends over 12 amino acids.

The chain is built from TRBV12-5 and TRBJ1-2; TRBD1 is a possible D gene (5 bases). The V and J ends lost 5 bases and 4 bases respectively, with 14 bases between them. This CDR3 spans 14 amino acids. Germline CDR1 LGHNT, CDR2 FRNRAP. The CDR3 sequence: CASGSAGFRYGYTF. The CDR3 region has the DNA TGTGCTAGTGGTAGCGCAGGGTTTCGCTATGGCTACACCTTC.

The chain carries TRBV19 and TRBJ2-1, with a tentative D call TRBD2 (6 bases). Per the germline V gene, CDR1 is LNHDA and CDR2 is SQIVND (reference sequence). V lost 1 base and J 7 bases, leaving 8 bases between the germline ends. This CDR3 is 13 amino acids long. CDR3 region: CASSIGRGNEQFF. The CDR3 DNA is TGTGCCAGTAGTATAGGGCGGGGTAATGAGCAGTTCTTC.

The chain recombines TRBV7-6 with TRBJ2-3; TRBD2 might be the D (5 bases). The CDR3 runs 18 residues. V gave up 5 bases and J gave up 3 bases, with 24 bases separating them. In germline, CDR1 is SGHVS, CDR2 FNYEAQ. The CDR3 sequence: CASSPTRRTNLMTDTQYF. The CDR3 DNA follows: TGTGCCAGCAGCCCTACTAGAAGAACCAACTTAATGACAGATACGCAGTATTTT.

This clone was recorded a few times. The chain carries TRBV5-4 and TRBJ2-3; 8 positions agree with TRBD2. J lost 0 bases, V lost 6 bases, and 9 bases had no gene match. Germline lookup yields CDR1 SGHNT and CDR2 YYREEE (reference sequence). The CDR3 covers 16 residues. The DNA of the CDR3 is TGTGCCAGCACGGCTGGGGTAGCGGGAAGCACAGATACGCAGTATTTT. Translating gives CASTAGVAGSTDTQYF.

J is TRBJ1-2 and V is TRBV27; TRBD1 agrees at 7 bases. CDR1 and CDR2 (germline): MNHEY, SMNVEV (reference sequence). The ends lost 6 bases at V and 6 bases at J; junction bases unmatched: 7. This CDR3 has 13 amino acids. Here the CDR3 DNA reads TGTGCCAGCAGGACTACAACAGGGGATGGCTACACCTTC. It yields the protein CASRTTTGDGYTF.

The V and J genes are TRBV28 and TRBJ2-7; 9 nucleotides align to TRBD2. CDR3 length equals 15 residues. The V gene's germline CDR1 is MDHEN and CDR2 SYDVKM. V was clipped by 2 bases and J by 2 bases; unmatched bases: 4. The DNA of the CDR3 is TGTGCCAGCAGTTTACTAGCGGGACTGACCTACGAGCAGTACTTC. This translates into CASSLLAGLTYEQYF.